This T cell receptor (beta chain) was sequenced for a study of cytomegalovirus exposure and HLA in healthy donors. This PCR relied on a set of 60 Vbeta primers and 13 Jbeta primers. The data were produced by immunoSEQ multiplex PCR, yet TCRdb's version contains in-frame clones alone and is incomplete. The table shows 150,000 or so clones, with 79% occurring only once. Study-level results: Association of around 17,000 TCR beta sequences with HLA alleles was found at 0.05 false discovery rate in a later analysis.

The table lists this clone with a few counts. Its antigen is unknown. What was sequenced was PBMCs. The TCR originated in a woman between 40 and 55 years old in good health and CMV-seropositive.

The CDR3 DNA reads as TGTGCCAGCGGACTTGACAGGGCAACTAATGAAAAACTGTTTTTT. Residues: CASGLDRATNEKLFF. The genes are TRBV2 and TRBJ1-4, with 7 bases matching TRBD1. CDR3 size: 15 residues. V lost 8 bases to trimming and J lost 0 bases; unmatched junction nucleotides: 6. The germline gives CDR1 SNHLY, CDR2 FYNNEI.